What follows are 24 T cell receptor beta chains derived from one specimen sequenced in a study of beta chain features in type 1 diabetes. The sequenced template was cDNA made from the entire isolated RNA. The repertoire was sequenced with immunoSEQ multiplex PCR; TCRdb's copy has only in-frame clones and lacks some. Among 400,000 to 550,000 clones listed, approximately 10% were seen once. Sequenced: naive CD4+ T cells from blood. The receptors shown here come from a woman between 18 and 30 years old in good health.

This clone was seen a handful of times. The chain is built from TRBV5-1 and TRBJ2-1; either TRBD1 or TRBD2 may supply D (5 bases each). Trimming stripped 4 bases from V and 2 bases from J, with 13 bases between. Germline V CDR1 and CDR2: SGHRS, YFSETQ. The CDR3 spans 15 residues. CDR3 sequence reads: CASSPLRGTYNEQFF. The CDR3 DNA is TGCGCCAGCAGCCCCCTGAGGGGCACCTACAATGAGCAGTTCTTC.

This clone was counted many times. V is TRBV7-2 and J is TRBJ2-3, with D unclear. Germline V CDR1 and CDR2: SGHTA, FQGNSA. Trimming left V 3 bases short and J 1 base short, with 8 bases between. There are 14 residues in the CDR3. CDR3 sequence (DNA): TGTGCCAGCAGCTTTCTGCAGGGCACAGATACGCAGTATTTT. This translates into CASSFLQGTDTQYF.

V is TRBV7-2 and J is TRBJ1-5; tentative D call: TRBD1 (5 bases). V dropped 1 base and J dropped 7 bases, with 14 bases sitting between them. Germline V CDR1 and CDR2: SGHTA, FQGNSA. The CDR3 is 15 amino acids. Here the CDR3 DNA reads TGTGCCAGCAGCTTAGTCTGGGGGTCGGGGCAGCCCCAGCATTTT. Protein: CASSLVWGSGQPQHF.

The chain employs TRBV7-9 and TRBJ2-2, with D tentatively TRBD2 (5 bases). Germline-derived CDR1 and CDR2 are SEHNR and FQNEAQ (reference sequence). Between the trimmed V and J ends, which lost 5 bases and 3 bases, there was a span of 13 bases. The CDR3 extends over 15 amino acids. For the CDR3, the DNA is TGTGCCAGCAGCCCTCATCGGGGTTACACCGGGGAGCTGTTTTTT. It codes for CASSPHRGYTGELFF.

The J gene is TRBJ2-1, the V gene TRBV5-6; D unclear. Trimming left V 4 bases short and J 0 bases short, with 8 bases between. The germline gives CDR1 SGHDT, CDR2 YYEEEE. CDR3 length: 14 residues. CDR3 amino acids: CASSPRRSYNEQFF. The CDR3 DNA sequence: TGTGCCAGCAGCCCGAGACGCTCCTACAATGAGCAGTTCTTC. The full variable domain, in which reference TRBV5-6 and TRBJ2-1 provide the parts outside the CDR3, is DAGVTQSPTHLIKTRGQQVTLRCSPKSGHDTVSWYQQALGQGPQFIFQYYEEEERQRGNFPDRFSGHQFPNYSSELNVNALLLGDSALYLCASSPRRSYNEQFFGPGTRLTVL.

This clone was detected a few times. The gene calls are TRBV7-2 and TRBJ2-1, with 8 bases fitting TRBD2. V was pared by 5 bases and J by 2 bases, with 11 bases of the junction left unmatched. In germline, CDR1 is SGHTA, CDR2 FQGNSA. The length of the CDR3 is 17 residues. Here the CDR3 reads CASSPTGAGATYNEQFF. Here the CDR3 DNA reads TGTGCCAGCAGCCCGACTGGAGCGGGGGCTACCTACAATGAGCAGTTCTTC. The entire variable domain, with the rest obtained from reference TRBV7-2 and TRBJ2-1, is as follows: GAGVSQSPSNKVTEKGKDVELRCDPISGHTALYWYRQSLGQGLEFLIYFQGNSAPDKSGLPSDRFSAERTGGSVSTLTIQRTQQEDSAVYLCASSPTGAGATYNEQFFGPGTRLTVL.

This chain joins TRBV7-8 and TRBJ2-1; tentative D call: TRBD2 (5 bases). CDR3 size: 16 residues. Germline CDR1 is SGHVS and CDR2 is FQNEAQ. Trimming shortened V by 5 bases and J by 0 bases, and 14 bases separated the two germline ends. Here the CDR3 DNA reads TGTGCCAGCAGCGTAGTTGCGGGCAGCTCCTACAATGAGCAGTTCTTC. Its protein product is CASSVVAGSSYNEQFF.

There are a few counts of this clone. The V call is TRBV2, the J call TRBJ1-2; D is possibly TRBD1 (6 bases). With 7 bases removed from V and 0 bases from J, the gap between germline ends came to 12 bases. CDR1 is SNHLY, CDR2 FYNNEI, per germline. The CDR3 loop spans 14 amino acids. The CDR3 coding sequence is TGTGCCAGCACTCGGACAGAAACTAACTATGGCTACACCTTC. This encodes CASTRTETNYGYTF.

Only a few counts were recorded for this clone. The rearrangement joins TRBV7-9 to TRBJ2-5; maybe TRBD1 (6 bases). The CDR3 loop spans 14 amino acids. Per the germline V gene, CDR1 is SEHNR and CDR2 is FQNEAQ (reference sequence). Deletions cut 5 bases from V and 5 bases from J, with 15 bases between. The CDR3 here is CASSHRVSGETQYF. The CDR3, as DNA: TGTGCCAGCAGCCACAGGGTATCGGGGGAGACCCAGTACTTC.

This clone was observed a handful of times. The chain joins TRBV29-1 to TRBJ2-3, with a possible D match to TRBD2 (7 bases). CDR1 is SQVTM, CDR2 ANQGSEA, per germline. The V gene lost 5 bases and the J gene lost 1 base, with 19 bases spanning the gap. The CDR3 runs to 16 residues. In DNA form, the CDR3 reads TGCAGCGTTCCTAGGGGGGGCCGACCACGCACAGATACGCAGTATTTT. Translated: CSVPRGGRPRTDTQYF.

Only a few counts were recorded for this clone. The V and J genes are TRBV19 and TRBJ1-1, with D unresolved. The ends were cut back, 9 bases at V and 1 base at J, with 6 bases in the middle. Germline V gene sequence: CDR1 LNHDA, CDR2 SQIVND (reference sequence). The CDR3 extends over 11 amino acids. Here the CDR3 DNA reads TGTGCCAGCCAAGGGAACACTGAAGCTTTCTTT. Amino acids: CASQGNTEAFF.

This chain uses TRBV19 with TRBJ2-3; tentatively, D is TRBD1 or TRBD2 (6 bases each). The V gene lost 10 bases and the J gene lost 14 bases, with 22 bases spanning the gap. The CDR3 is 12 residues long. Germline CDR1 LNHDA, CDR2 SQIVND (reference sequence). The CDR3 nucleotides are TGTGCCACTCTTGCCGGGGGCCCGCTCCGGTATTTT. Its protein is CATLAGGPLRYF.

In DNA form, the CDR3 reads TGTGCCAGCAGTGTGGTCAGTTACACTGAAGCTTTCTTT. It yields the protein CASSVVSYTEAFF. The rearrangement uses TRBV2 and TRBJ1-1; D is uncertain. Germline V CDR1 and CDR2: SNHLY, FYNNEI. This CDR3 has 13 amino acids. V was trimmed by 4 bases and J by 3 bases, leaving 9 bases between them.

The V call is TRBV19, the J call TRBJ2-3; D not certain. The CDR3 is 15 residues long. V was clipped by 7 bases and J by 2 bases, with 16 bases between them. Per germline, CDR1 LNHDA and CDR2 SQIVND (reference sequence). CDR3 loop: CASTSRISYTDTQYF. The CDR3 DNA sequence: TGTGCCAGTACCTCTCGGATAAGTTACACAGATACGCAGTATTTT.

The CDR3 coding sequence is TGTGCCAGCAGTTCCCAGGGGATCGAAAAACTGTTTTTT. This codes for CASSSQGIEKLFF. The chain combines TRBV27 with TRBJ1-4; perhaps TRBD1 as D (6 bases). Trimming stripped 4 bases from V and 8 bases from J, with 11 bases between. The CDR3 length is 13 residues. The germline gives CDR1 MNHEY, CDR2 SMNVEV (reference sequence).

This clone was counted between two and nine times. J is TRBJ2-3 and V is TRBV12-5; TRBD1 might be the D (6 bases). Germline-derived CDR1 and CDR2 are LGHNT and FRNRAP. This CDR3 is built from 17 residues. Between the trimmed V and J ends, which lost 1 base and 4 bases, there was a span of 18 bases. The CDR3 spells CASGLAPGRGGADTQYF. The CDR3 DNA reads TGTGCTAGTGGTTTGGCCCCGGGCAGGGGCGGTGCAGATACGCAGTATTTT. Full variable domain (missing parts from reference TRBV12-5 and TRBJ2-3): DARVTQTPRHKVTEMGQEVTMRCQPILGHNTVFWYRQTMMQGLELLAYFRNRAPLDDSGMPKDRFSAEMPDATLATLKIQPSEPRDSAVYFCASGLAPGRGGADTQYFGPGTRLTVL.

This clone has just a few counts. The chain combines TRBV7-9 with TRBJ2-1, with TRBD2 matching 7 bases. Germline lookup yields CDR1 SEHNR and CDR2 FQNEAQ (reference sequence). There are 16 residues in the CDR3. V lost 5 bases and J lost 3; bases outside the gene matches: 10. CDR3 sequence reads: CASSHTPSGYYNEQFF. For the CDR3, the DNA is TGTGCCAGCAGCCACACACCTAGCGGATACTACAATGAGCAGTTCTTC. The whole variable domain, filled in from reference TRBV7-9 and TRBJ2-1, reads DTGVSQNPRHKITKRGQNVTFRCDPISEHNRLYWYRQTLGQGPEFLTYFQNEAQLEKSRLLSDRFSAERPKGSFSTLEIQRTEQGDSAMYLCASSHTPSGYYNEQFFGPGTRLTVL.

This clone was seen only a few times. The chain links TRBV6-6 to TRBJ1-5; D unclear. Trimming removed 2 bases at V and 5 bases at J, with 4 bases between. Germline loops: CDR1 MNHNY, CDR2 SVGAGI (reference sequence). The CDR3 runs to 12 residues. The CDR3 reads CASSYKHQPQHF. The CDR3 region has the DNA TGTGCCAGCAGTTACAAACATCAGCCCCAGCATTTT.

The rearrangement uses TRBV25-1 and TRBJ2-7; TRBD2 agrees at 11 bases. This CDR3 has 15 residues. J was trimmed by 5 bases and V by 6 bases; bases with no gene match: 9. Germline CDR1 MGHDK, CDR2 SYGVNS. This CDR3 is CASSDPASGRNEQYF. The CDR3 region has the DNA TGTGCCAGCAGCGATCCTGCTAGCGGGAGGAACGAGCAGTACTTC.

In its sample, this clone was seen a few times. V is TRBV5-1 and J is TRBJ2-5, with TRBD1 matching 12 bases. CDR1 and CDR2 (germline): SGHRS, YFSETQ. Trimming at V came to 3 bases and at J to 7 bases, leaving 4 bases not matched to a gene. The CDR3 runs 14 residues. The CDR3 region has the DNA TGCGCCAGCAGCTGGGACAGGGGGCCGGGGACCCAGTACTTC. Protein sequence: CASSWDRGPGTQYF.

This clone was seen only a few times. The chain has TRBV29-1 and TRBJ1-2; weak D call: TRBD1 (5 bases). Germline V gene data show CDR1 as SQVTM and CDR2 as ANQGSEA. The CDR3 is 15 amino acids. V dropped 6 bases and J dropped 4 bases, with 21 bases sitting between them. The CDR3 DNA reads as TGCAGCGTATCATCATTTTCAGCAGGGAGCTATGGCTACACCTTC. Its protein product is CSVSSFSAGSYGYTF. The variable domain in full, completed from reference TRBV29-1 and TRBJ1-2, reads SAVISQKPSRDICQRGTSLTIQCQVDSQVTMMFWYRQQPGQSLTLIATANQGSEATYESGFVIDKFPISRPNLTFSTLTVSNMSPEDSSIYLCSVSSFSAGSYGYTFGSGTRLTVV.

This chain uses TRBV7-9 with TRBJ1-1; perhaps TRBD1 as D (5 bases). The germline CDR1 and CDR2 sequences are SEHNR and FQNEAQ (reference sequence). V dropped 5 bases and J dropped 8 bases, with 12 bases sitting between them. The CDR3 length is 12 residues. Here the CDR3 DNA reads TGTGCCAGCAGCCCCGAACGGGGGGAAGCTTTCTTT. Its protein is CASSPERGEAFF.

There are a few counts of this clone. This chain uses TRBV19 with TRBJ1-1, with D uncertain. In germline, CDR1 is LNHDA, CDR2 SQIVND (reference sequence). The CDR3 contains 14 residues. V lost 3 bases and J lost 8, with 16 bases in between. CDR3 loop: CASSMPGSSEEAFF. The DNA of the CDR3 is TGTGCCAGTAGTATGCCCGGGTCTTCCGAGGAAGCTTTCTTT.

A few counts support this clone. Other DNA sequences in the sample encode the same CDR3. The chain recombines TRBV7-3 with TRBJ1-2; TRBD1 is a possible D gene (6 bases). This CDR3 has 13 amino acids. Germline loops: CDR1 SGHTA, CDR2 FQGTGA. With 2 bases removed from V and 2 bases from J, the gap between germline ends came to 6 bases. Written as DNA, the CDR3 is TGTGCCAGCAGCTTAGGACAGAACTATGGCTACACCTTC. Its translation is CASSLGQNYGYTF.